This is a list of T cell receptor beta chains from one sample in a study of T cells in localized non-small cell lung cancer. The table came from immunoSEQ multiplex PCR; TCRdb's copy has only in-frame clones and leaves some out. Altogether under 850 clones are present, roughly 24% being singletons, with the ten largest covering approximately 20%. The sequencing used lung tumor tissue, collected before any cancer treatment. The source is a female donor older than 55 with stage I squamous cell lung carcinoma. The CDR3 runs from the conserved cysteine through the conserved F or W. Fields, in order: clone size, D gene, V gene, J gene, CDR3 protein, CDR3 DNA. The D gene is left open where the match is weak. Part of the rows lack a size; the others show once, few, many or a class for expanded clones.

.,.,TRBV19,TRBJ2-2,CASRLSVGNTGELFF,TGTGCCAGTAGGCTTTCTGTTGGGAACACCGGGGAGCTGTTTTTT
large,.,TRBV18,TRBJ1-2,CASSPRSGNEGGYTF,TGTGCCAGCTCACCACGATCCGGGAATGAAGGAGGCTACACCTTC
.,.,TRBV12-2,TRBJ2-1,CATGGGASPYNEQFF,TGTGCCACCGGGGGAGGGGCTAGCCCCTACAATGAGCAGTTCTTC
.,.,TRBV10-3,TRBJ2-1,CAISVGSRTYNEQFF,TGTGCCATCAGTGTAGGGAGTAGGACCTACAATGAGCAGTTCTTC
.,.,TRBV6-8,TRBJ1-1,CASSYTGTSEAFF,TGTGCCAGCAGTTACACCGGGACCTCCGAAGCTTTCTTT
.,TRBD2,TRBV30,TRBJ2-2,CAFQPGLNTGELFF,TGTGCCTTCCAGCCGGGACTAAACACCGGGGAGCTGTTTTTT
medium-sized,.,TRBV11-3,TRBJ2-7,CASTTAGSSYEQYF,TGTGCCAGCACCACAGCCGGCAGCTCCTACGAGCAGTACTTC
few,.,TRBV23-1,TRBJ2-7,CASSQDPQPVYEQYF,TGCGCCAGCAGCCAAGACCCACAACCCGTCTACGAGCAGTACTTC
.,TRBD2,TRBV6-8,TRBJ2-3,CASSPYGLAGGSDTQYF,TGTGCCAGCAGCCCCTATGGACTAGCGGGAGGCTCAGATACGCAGTATTTT
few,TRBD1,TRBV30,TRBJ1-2,CAWSVESTGGIYGYTF,TGTGCCTGGAGTGTGGAATCAACAGGGGGCATCTATGGCTACACCTTC
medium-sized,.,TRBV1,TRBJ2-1,CASSQDGRGRSEQFF,TGCGCCAGCAGCCAAGATGGCAGGGGAAGAAGTGAGCAGTTCTTC
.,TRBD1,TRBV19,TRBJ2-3,CASTVGTGSRDTQYF,TGTGCCAGTACAGTCGGGACAGGCAGTCGAGATACGCAGTATTTT
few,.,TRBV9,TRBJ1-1,CASNPPVGGTTEAFF,TGTGCCAGCAACCCCCCCGTCGGGGGCACCACTGAAGCTTTCTTT
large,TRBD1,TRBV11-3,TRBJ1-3,CASSLETGVSGNTIYF,TGTGCCAGCAGCTTAGAAACAGGGGTCTCTGGAAACACCATATATTTT
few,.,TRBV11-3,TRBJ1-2,CASSLGRTNYGYTF,TGTGCCAGCAGCTTGGGACGGACAAACTATGGCTACACCTTC
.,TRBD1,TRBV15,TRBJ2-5,CATRTGGLKETQYF,TGTGCCACCAGGACAGGGGGCTTGAAAGAGACCCAGTACTTC
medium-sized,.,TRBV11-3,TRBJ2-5,CASSLGGSGETQYF,TGTGCCAGCAGCTTAGGAGGTTCGGGAGAGACCCAGTACTTC
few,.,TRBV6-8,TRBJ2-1,CASSYPNNEQFF,TGTGCCAGCAGTTACCCCAACAATGAGCAGTTCTTC
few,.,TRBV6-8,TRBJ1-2,CASSDLGVGGYTF,TGTGCCAGCAGTGATTTGGGAGTTGGCGGCTACACCTTC
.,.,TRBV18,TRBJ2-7,CASSEYSPSSYEQYF,TGTGCCAGCTCAGAGTATTCCCCGAGCTCCTACGAGCAGTACTTC
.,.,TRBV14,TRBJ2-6,CASSQNPFSGANVLTF,TGTGCCAGCAGCCAAAACCCTTTCTCTGGGGCCAACGTCCTGACTTTC
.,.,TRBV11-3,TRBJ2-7,CASSPGTTPYEQYF,TGTGCCAGCAGCCCGGGGACAACGCCCTACGAGCAGTACTTC
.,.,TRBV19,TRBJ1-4,CASSPYIEGDEKLFF,TGTGCCAGTAGTCCTTACATAGAGGGCGACGAAAAACTGTTTTTT
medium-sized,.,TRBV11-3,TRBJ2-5,CASSSLGGQETQYF,TGTGCCAGCAGCTCCCTCGGGGGTCAAGAGACCCAGTACTTC
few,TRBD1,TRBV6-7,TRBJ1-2,CASTGRDSSYGYTF,TGTGCCAGCACTGGCCGGGACAGTAGCTATGGCTACACCTTC
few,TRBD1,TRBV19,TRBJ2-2,CAMRQGDAGELFF,TGTGCCATGAGACAGGGGGACGCCGGGGAGCTGTTTTTT
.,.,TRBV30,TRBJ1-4,CAWEDSLNEKLFF,TGTGCCTGGGAGGACAGCCTTAATGAAAAACTGTTTTTT
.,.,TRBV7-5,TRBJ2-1,CASSPPSDVRSEQFF,TGTGCCAGCAGCCCACCATCGGACGTTAGAAGTGAGCAGTTCTTC
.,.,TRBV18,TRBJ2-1,CASSPPIDREAFGVFSNEQFF,TGTGCCAGCTCACCACCGATTGATAGAGAGGCGTTTGGGGTTTTTTCCAATGAGCAGTTCTTC
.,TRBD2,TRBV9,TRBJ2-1,CASSVAPSTSPTHNEQFF,TGTGCCAGCAGCGTAGCTCCGTCGACTAGCCCAACTCACAATGAGCAGTTCTTC
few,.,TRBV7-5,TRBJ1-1,CASSPYPPRAGNTEAFF,TGTGCCAGCAGCCCTTACCCCCCGCGGGCGGGGAACACTGAAGCTTTCTTT
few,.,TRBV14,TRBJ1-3,CASRLRGAGNTIYF,TGTGCCAGCAGGCTCAGGGGCGCTGGAAACACCATATATTTT
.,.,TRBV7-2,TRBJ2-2,CASSLGGTGELFF,TGTGCCAGCAGCTTAGGGGGGACCGGGGAGCTGTTTTTT
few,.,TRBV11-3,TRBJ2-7,CASSSPGGEYEQYF,TGTGCCAGCAGCTCCCCAGGAGGGGAGTACGAGCAGTACTTC
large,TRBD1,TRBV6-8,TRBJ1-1,CASSDLQGAGAFF,TGTGCCAGCAGTGATCTACAGGGGGCGGGAGCTTTCTTT
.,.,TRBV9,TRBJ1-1,CASSGPPEGTEAFF,TGTGCCAGCAGCGGCCCCCCCGAGGGGACTGAAGCTTTCTTT
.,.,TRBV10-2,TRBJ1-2,CASSTDSQDGYTF,TGCGCCAGCAGTACCGACAGCCAGGATGGCTACACCTTC
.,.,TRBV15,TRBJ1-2,CATSGAGRVHGYTF,TGTGCCACTTCGGGGGCAGGGAGGGTACATGGCTACACCTTC
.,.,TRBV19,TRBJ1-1,CAIRRTNTEAFF,TGTGCCATCCGGAGGACAAACACTGAAGCTTTCTTT
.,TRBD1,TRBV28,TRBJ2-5,CASSPGQGRETQYF,TGTGCCAGCAGCCCCGGACAGGGACGAGAGACCCAGTACTTC
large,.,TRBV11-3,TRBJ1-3,CASSSNSPTTGNTIYF,TGTGCCAGCAGCTCGAATTCCCCAACTACTGGAAACACCATATATTTT
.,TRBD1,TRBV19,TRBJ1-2,CASSMGRQGWGGYTF,TGTGCCAGTAGTATGGGTCGACAGGGTTGGGGAGGCTACACCTTC
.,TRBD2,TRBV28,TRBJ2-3,CASSAIGLASADTQYF,TGTGCCAGCAGTGCGATAGGACTAGCGAGTGCAGATACGCAGTATTTT
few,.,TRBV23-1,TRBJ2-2,CASSQSPGHPFHANTGELFF,TGCGCCAGCAGTCAATCGCCGGGACACCCGTTTCACGCGAACACCGGGGAGCTGTTTTTT
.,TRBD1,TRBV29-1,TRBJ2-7,CSVEDRGNSYEQYF,TGCAGCGTTGAGGACAGGGGGAACAGCTACGAGCAGTACTTC
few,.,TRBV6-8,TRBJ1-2,CASSPITGTGNYGYTF,TGTGCCAGCAGTCCCATTACGGGTACAGGGAACTATGGCTACACCTTC
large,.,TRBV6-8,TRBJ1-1,CASSSTLTEAFF,TGTGCCAGCAGTTCTACGCTAACTGAAGCTTTCTTT
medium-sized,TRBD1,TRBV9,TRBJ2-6,CASRQRGHGANVLTF,TGTGCCAGCAGACAGAGGGGGCACGGGGCCAACGTCCTGACTTTC
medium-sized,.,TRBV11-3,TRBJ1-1,CASSLGSLNTEAFF,TGTGCCAGCAGCTTAGGCAGTTTGAACACTGAAGCTTTCTTT
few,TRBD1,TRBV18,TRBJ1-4,CASSLTGEVEKLFF,TGTGCCAGCTCCCTGACAGGGGAGGTTGAAAAACTGTTTTTT
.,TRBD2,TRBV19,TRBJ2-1,CASSIDSGTSDRFEQFF,TGTGCCAGTAGTATAGACTCCGGGACTAGCGATCGGTTTGAGCAGTTCTTC
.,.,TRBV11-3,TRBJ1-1,CASSWAGRMNTEAFF,TGTGCCAGCAGCTGGGCGGGGAGGATGAACACTGAAGCTTTCTTT